The next 14 T cell receptor beta chains were all read from a single sample in a study of CXCR3-negative and CXCR3-positive naive CD8 T cells. Overall study findings and caveats: Against CXCR3-negative naive cells, CXCR3-positive naive cells showed more hydrophobic TRB CDR3s.

TRB cDNA libraries were made by UMI-labeled 5' RACE. TCRdb re-called the 5' RACE reads, yielding one record per CDR3 amino acid sequence without DNA. The sample holds 150,000 or so distinct CDR3 sequences. These receptors' antigens are unknown. Input material: naive CXCR3+ CD8+ T cells from blood. Specified subset: CD45RO-CCR7+CD27+CD95- naive CD8+ T cells expressing CXCR3 (TNR3+). The receptors come from a human donor in good health. Some clones in this sample may be carry-over from other donors' samples.

The chain links TRBV28 to TRBJ2-7. The CDR3 totals 15 residues. Germline lookup yields CDR1 MDHEN and CDR2 SYDVKM. The CDR3 loop reads CASSLTWAPAYEQYF. Full variable domain (rest looked up from reference TRBV28 and TRBJ2-7): DVKVTQSSRYLVKRTGEKVFLECVQDMDHENMFWYRQDPGLGLRLIYFSYDVKMKEKGDIPEGYSVSREKKERFSLILESASTNQTSMYLCASSLTWAPAYEQYFGPGTRLTVT.

The chain is built from TRBV5-1 and TRBJ1-1; TCRdb picks TRBD1, but there is no DNA to check that call. Germline V gene data show CDR1 as SGHRS and CDR2 as YFSETQ. This CDR3 region has 15 residues. CDR3 amino acids: CASSMGAGLNTEAFF.

This chain connects TRBV5-5 to TRBJ2-5; as DNA is missing, the TRBD2 call by TCRdb cannot be tested. The CDR3 totals 12 residues. Germline CDR1 reads SGHKS; CDR2 reads YYEKEE (reference sequence). The CDR3 loop reads CASSFEGETQYF. Filled out from reference TRBV5-5 and TRBJ2-5, the complete variable domain reads DAGVTQSPTHLIKTRGQQVTLRCSPISGHKSVSWYQQVLGQGPQFIFQYYEKEERGRGNFPDRFSARQFPNYSSELNVNALLLGDSALYLCASSFEGETQYFGPGTRLLVL.

The genes are TRBV11-3 and TRBJ2-7; TCRdb selects TRBD2, and the lack of DNA leaves this call unchecked. CDR3 length equals 13 residues. Germline V CDR1 and CDR2: SGHNT, YENEEA. CDR3 loop: CASGRSFDYEQYF. The whole variable domain, filled in from reference TRBV11-3 and TRBJ2-7, reads EAGVVQSPRYKIIEKKQPVAFWCNPISGHNTLYWYLQNLGQGPELLIRYENEEAVDDSQLPKDRFSAERLKGVDSTLKIQPAELGDSAVYLCASGRSFDYEQYFGPGTRLTVT.

The rearrangement joins TRBV29-1 to TRBJ2-3. CDR1 SQVTM and CDR2 ANQGSEA come from the germline V gene. The CDR3 sequence is 15 residues long. The CDR3 is CSVEGSGLFSDTQYF.

The rearrangement joins TRBV4-1 to TRBJ2-1. CDR3 length equals 15 residues. Germline V gene data show CDR1 as MGHRA and CDR2 as YSYEKL. CDR3 loop: CASSQVPDPYNEQFF.

The chain has TRBV3-1 and TRBJ1-1; without DNA, the TCRdb call of TRBD1 cannot be checked. CDR3 size: 15 residues. The germline V gene has CDR1 LGHDT and CDR2 YNNKEL (reference sequence). The CDR3 sequence is CASSLGTNVDTEAFF. The whole variable domain, filled in from reference TRBV3-1 and TRBJ1-1, reads DTAVSQTPKYLVTQMGNDKSIKCEQNLGHDTMYWYKQDSKKFLKIMFSYNNKELIINETVPNRFSPKSPDKAHLNLHINSLELGDSAVYFCASSLGTNVDTEAFFGQGTRLTVV.

CDR3 region: CASSNTPGGSETQYF. V gene TRBV28 combines with J gene TRBJ2-5; with no DNA, the TCRdb D assignment of TRBD1 cannot be verified. The CDR3 covers 15 residues. In germline, CDR1 is MDHEN, CDR2 SYDVKM.

The chain links TRBV12-3 or TRBV12-4 to TRBJ2-3; the D call of TRBD1 rests on TCRdb alone, since no DNA is present to check it. This CDR3 has 16 amino acids. The CDR3 reads CASSSTAGGATDTQYF.

The chain couples TRBV3-1 to TRBJ2-7. The length of the CDR3 is 11 residues. Germline V lookup: CDR1 LGHDT, CDR2 YNNKEL (reference sequence). The CDR3 here is CASSHSYEQYF.

The V gene is TRBV24-1, the J gene TRBJ2-7; TCRdb's D gene call, TRBD1, goes unchecked for lack of DNA. Germline lookup yields CDR1 KGHDR and CDR2 SFDVKD. The CDR3 has 16 residues. CDR3 region: CATSDPSGQDYHEQYF.

V and J are TRBV9 and TRBJ2-1; TCRdb returns TRBD1, unconfirmable since there is no DNA. Germline V gene sequence: CDR1 SGDLS, CDR2 YYNGEE. The CDR3 extends over 13 amino acids. This CDR3 reads CASGSGGEYEQFF.

V is TRBV6-4 and J is TRBJ2-1; TCRdb returns TRBD2, unconfirmable since there is no DNA. Germline V gene lookup returns CDR1 MRHNA and CDR2 SNTAGT. CDR3 length: 13 residues. The chain's CDR3 is CASSDSVEGEQFF.

CDR3 sequence: CSARSRQGAGTEAFF. The V and J genes are TRBV20-1 and TRBJ1-1; absent DNA, TCRdb's TRBD1 call cannot be checked. The CDR3 runs 15 residues. Germline values: CDR1 DFQATT, CDR2 SNEGSKA (reference sequence).